The sequence of this T cell receptor beta chain was determined in a study of blood T cells in healthy people across ages. Primed by a sample-barcoded 5' primer and a J-beta primer mix, a second PCR proceeded for 7 to 11 cycles. One entry per CDR3 protein, called by TCRdb with MiXCR from the 5' RACE reads. The table has some 1.6 million distinct CDR3 sequences, roughly 32% seen once. CDR3 size: 15 residues. The germline CDR1 and CDR2 sequences are SGHAT and FQNNGV. Unmatched junction bases numbered 12, after V lost 7 bases and J lost 6 bases. The gene calls are TRBV11-2 and TRBJ2-1; TRBD2 agrees at 7 bases. Specimen: blood. The TCR originated in a woman aged 30 to 39 in good health. The DNA for the CDR3 is TGTGCCAGCACCAGTCTTTATCGGGGGGTCAATGAGCAGTTCTTC. This gives the protein CASTSLYRGVNEQFF.